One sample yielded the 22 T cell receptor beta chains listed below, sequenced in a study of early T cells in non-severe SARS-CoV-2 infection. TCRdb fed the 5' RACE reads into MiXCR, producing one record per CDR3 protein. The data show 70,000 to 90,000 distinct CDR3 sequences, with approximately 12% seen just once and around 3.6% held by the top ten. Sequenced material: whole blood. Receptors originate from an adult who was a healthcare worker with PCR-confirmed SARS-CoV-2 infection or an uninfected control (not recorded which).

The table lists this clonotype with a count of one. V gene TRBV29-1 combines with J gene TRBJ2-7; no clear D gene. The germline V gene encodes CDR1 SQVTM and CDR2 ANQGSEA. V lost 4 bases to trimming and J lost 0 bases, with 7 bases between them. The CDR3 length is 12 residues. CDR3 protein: CSVGQISYEQYF. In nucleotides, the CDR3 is TGCAGCGTTGGACAAATCTCCTACGAGCAGTACTTC.

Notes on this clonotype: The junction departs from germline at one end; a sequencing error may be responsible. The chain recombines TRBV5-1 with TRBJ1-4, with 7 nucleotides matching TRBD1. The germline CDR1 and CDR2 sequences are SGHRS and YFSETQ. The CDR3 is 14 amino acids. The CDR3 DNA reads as TGCGCCAGCACCCCAACAGGGGAGGGTGAAAATCTGTTTTTT. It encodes CASTPTGEGENLFF.

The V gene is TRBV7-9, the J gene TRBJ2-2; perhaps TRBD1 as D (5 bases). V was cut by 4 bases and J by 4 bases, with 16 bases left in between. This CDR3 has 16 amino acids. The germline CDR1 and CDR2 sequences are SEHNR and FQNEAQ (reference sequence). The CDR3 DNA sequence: TGTGCCAGCAGCTGGGTAGATGGGGCTTTCACCGGGGAGCTGTTTTTT. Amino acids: CASSWVDGAFTGELFF.

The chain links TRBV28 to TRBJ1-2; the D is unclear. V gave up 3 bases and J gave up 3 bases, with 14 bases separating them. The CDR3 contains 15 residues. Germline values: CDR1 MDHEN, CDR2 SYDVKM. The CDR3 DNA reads TGTGCCAGCAGTTTGACCTCATCAGATTACTATGGCTACACCTTC. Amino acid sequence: CASSLTSSDYYGYTF.

This chain's CDR3 is CASSIGFGANVLTF. The DNA of the CDR3 is TGTGCCAGCAGTATAGGGTTCGGGGCCAACGTCCTGACTTTC. This rearrangement joins TRBV7-3 to TRBJ2-6; D ambiguous. The CDR3 has 14 amino acids. Trimming shortened V by 6 bases and J by 4 bases, and 10 bases separated the two germline ends. Germline lookup yields CDR1 SGHTA and CDR2 FQGTGA.

The CDR3 loop is CSAREGLPASEQYF. In DNA form, the CDR3 reads TGCAGTGCTAGGGAGGGACTGCCGGCGTCTGAGCAGTACTTC. The chain links TRBV20-1 to TRBJ2-7; possibly TRBD2 for D (6 bases). The germline gives CDR1 DFQATT, CDR2 SNEGSKA (reference sequence). The CDR3 is 14 residues long. V was trimmed by 3 bases and J by 7 bases, leaving 19 bases between them.

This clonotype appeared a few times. This CDR3 reads CASSVGRTRTDTQYF. The DNA of the CDR3 is TGTGCCAGCAGCGTGGGTAGGACCCGCACAGATACGCAGTATTTT. V and J are TRBV9 and TRBJ2-3; D is uncertain. This CDR3 region has 15 residues. Deletions cut 2 bases from V and 1 base from J, with 11 bases between. Germline loops: CDR1 SGDLS, CDR2 YYNGEE.

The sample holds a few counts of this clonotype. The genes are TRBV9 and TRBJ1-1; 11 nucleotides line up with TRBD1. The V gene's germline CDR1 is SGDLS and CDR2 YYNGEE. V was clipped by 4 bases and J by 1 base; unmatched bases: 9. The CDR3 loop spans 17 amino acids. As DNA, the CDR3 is TGTGCCAGCAGCCCAGGGGGGACAGGGGGACGGAACACTGAAGCTTTCTTT. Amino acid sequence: CASSPGGTGGRNTEAFF.

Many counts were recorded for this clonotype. CDR3 sequence: CASSYLVSYNEQFF. CDR3 DNA sequence: TGTGCCAGCAGTTATCTAGTCTCCTACAATGAGCAGTTCTTC. This chain joins TRBV6-6 and TRBJ2-1, with D unclear. V was trimmed by 3 bases and J by 0 bases, leaving 6 bases between them. Germline CDR1 reads MNHNY; CDR2 reads SVGAGI (reference sequence). The CDR3 covers 14 residues.

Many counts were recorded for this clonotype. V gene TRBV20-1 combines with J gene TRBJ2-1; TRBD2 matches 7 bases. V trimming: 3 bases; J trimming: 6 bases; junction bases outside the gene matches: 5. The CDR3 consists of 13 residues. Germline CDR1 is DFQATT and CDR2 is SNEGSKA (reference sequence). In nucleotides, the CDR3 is TGCAGTGCTAGGGGGACTACCCCCAATGAGCAGTTCTTC. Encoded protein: CSARGTTPNEQFF.

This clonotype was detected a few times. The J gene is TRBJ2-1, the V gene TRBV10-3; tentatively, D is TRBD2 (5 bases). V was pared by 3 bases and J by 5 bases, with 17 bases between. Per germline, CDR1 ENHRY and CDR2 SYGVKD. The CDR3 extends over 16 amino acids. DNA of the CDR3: TGTGCCATCAGTGATTCAATAGCTAGCTACGACAATGAGCAGTTCTTC. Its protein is CAISDSIASYDNEQFF.

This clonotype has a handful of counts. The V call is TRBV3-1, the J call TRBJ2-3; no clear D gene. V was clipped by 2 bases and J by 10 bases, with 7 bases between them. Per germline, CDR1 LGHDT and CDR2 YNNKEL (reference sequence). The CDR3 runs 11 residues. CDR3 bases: TGTGCCAGCAGCCAAAGTGGCCCGCAGTATTTT. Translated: CASSQSGPQYF.

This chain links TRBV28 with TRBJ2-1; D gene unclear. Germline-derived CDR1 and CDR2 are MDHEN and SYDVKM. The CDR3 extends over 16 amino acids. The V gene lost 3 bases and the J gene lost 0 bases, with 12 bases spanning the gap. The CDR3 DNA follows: TGTGCCAGCAGTTTGCCCGGGTCGAGCTCCTACAATGAGCAGTTCTTC. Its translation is CASSLPGSSSYNEQFF.

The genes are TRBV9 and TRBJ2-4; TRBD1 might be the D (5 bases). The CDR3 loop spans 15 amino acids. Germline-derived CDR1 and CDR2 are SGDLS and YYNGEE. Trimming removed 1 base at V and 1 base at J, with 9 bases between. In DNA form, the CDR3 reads TGTGCCAGCAGCGTATCAGCAGGGGCCAAAAACATTCAGTACTTC. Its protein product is CASSVSAGAKNIQYF.

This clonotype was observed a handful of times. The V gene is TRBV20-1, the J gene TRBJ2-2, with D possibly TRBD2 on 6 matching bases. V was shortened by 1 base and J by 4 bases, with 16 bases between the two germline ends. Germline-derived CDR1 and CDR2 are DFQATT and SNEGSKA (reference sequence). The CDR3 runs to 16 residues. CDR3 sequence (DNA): TGCAGTGCTAGAGGCAGCGGGCCTACCCCCACCGGGGAGCTGTTTTTT. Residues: CSARGSGPTPTGELFF.

CDR3 sequence (DNA): TGTGCCAGCAATTCAGGGTTTGACACCGGGGAGCTGTTTTTT. Translated: CASNSGFDTGELFF. The chain recombines TRBV2 with TRBJ2-2, with TRBD1 as a possible D gene (5 bases). Germline lookup yields CDR1 SNHLY and CDR2 FYNNEI. CDR3 length: 14 amino acids. The V end lost 7 bases, the J end lost 3 bases, and 12 bases lay between the germline ends. Based on the CDR3 plus reference TRBV2 and TRBJ2-2, the full variable domain is EPEVTQTPSHQVTQMGQEVILRCVPISNHLYFYWYRQILGQKVEFLVSFYNNEISEKSEIFDDQFSVERPDGSNFTLKIRSTKLEDSAMYFCASNSGFDTGELFFGEGSRLTVL.

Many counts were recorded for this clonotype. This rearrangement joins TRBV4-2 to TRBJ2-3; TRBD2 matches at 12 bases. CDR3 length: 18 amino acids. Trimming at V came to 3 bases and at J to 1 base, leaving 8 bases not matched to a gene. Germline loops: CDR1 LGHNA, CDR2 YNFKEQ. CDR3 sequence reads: CASSQQGTSGYRTDTQYF. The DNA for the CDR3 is TGTGCCAGCAGCCAGCAAGGGACTAGCGGGTATCGCACAGATACGCAGTATTTT.

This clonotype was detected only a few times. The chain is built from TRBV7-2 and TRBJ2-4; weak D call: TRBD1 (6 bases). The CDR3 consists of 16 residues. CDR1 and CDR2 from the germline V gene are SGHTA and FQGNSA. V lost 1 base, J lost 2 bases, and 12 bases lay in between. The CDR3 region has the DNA TGTGCCAGCAGCTTAGAGACAGGAGGAACCAAAAACATTCAGTACTTC. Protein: CASSLETGGTKNIQYF.

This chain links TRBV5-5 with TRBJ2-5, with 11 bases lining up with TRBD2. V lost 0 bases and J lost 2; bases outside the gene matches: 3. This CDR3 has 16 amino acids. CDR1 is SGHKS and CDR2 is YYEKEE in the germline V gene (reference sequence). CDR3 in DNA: TGTGCCAGCAGCTTGGGTATAGCGGGAGGGCAAGAGACCCAGTACTTC. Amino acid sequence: CASSLGIAGGQETQYF.

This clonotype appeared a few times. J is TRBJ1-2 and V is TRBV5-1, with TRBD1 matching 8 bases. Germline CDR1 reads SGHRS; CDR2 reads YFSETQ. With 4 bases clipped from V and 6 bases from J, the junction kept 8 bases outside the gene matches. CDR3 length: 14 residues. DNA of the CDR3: TGCGCCAGCAGCCCCACGACAGGGGCGGATGGCTACACCTTC. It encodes CASSPTTGADGYTF.

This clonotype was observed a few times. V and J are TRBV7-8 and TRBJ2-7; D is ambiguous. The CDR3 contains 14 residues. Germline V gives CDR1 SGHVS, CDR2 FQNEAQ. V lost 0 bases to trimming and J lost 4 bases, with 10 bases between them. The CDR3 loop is CASSLAELTYEQYF. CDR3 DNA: TGTGCCAGCAGCTTAGCGGAACTCACATACGAGCAGTACTTC.

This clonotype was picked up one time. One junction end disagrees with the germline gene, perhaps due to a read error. Here the CDR3 reads CANSFWGEKTYEQYF. In DNA form, the CDR3 reads TGTGCCAACAGTTTCTGGGGCGAGAAAACCTACGAGCAGTACTTC. The rearrangement uses TRBV12-3 or TRBV12-4 and TRBJ2-7, with TRBD1 as a possible D gene (5 bases). The CDR3 runs 15 residues.